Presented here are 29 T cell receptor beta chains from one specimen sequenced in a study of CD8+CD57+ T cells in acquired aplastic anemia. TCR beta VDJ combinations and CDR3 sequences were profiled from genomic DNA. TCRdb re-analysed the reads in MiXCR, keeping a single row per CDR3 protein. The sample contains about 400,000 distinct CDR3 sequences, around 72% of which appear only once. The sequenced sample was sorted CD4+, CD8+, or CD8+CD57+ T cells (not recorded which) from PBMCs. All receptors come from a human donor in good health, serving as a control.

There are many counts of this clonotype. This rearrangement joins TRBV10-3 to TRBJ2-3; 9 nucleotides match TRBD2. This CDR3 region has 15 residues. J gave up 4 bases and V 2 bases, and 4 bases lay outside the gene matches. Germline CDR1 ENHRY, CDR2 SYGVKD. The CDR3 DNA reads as TGTGCCATCAGTGAGGCGGGGGGGTGGGCAGATACGCAGTATTTT. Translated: CAISEAGGWADTQYF.

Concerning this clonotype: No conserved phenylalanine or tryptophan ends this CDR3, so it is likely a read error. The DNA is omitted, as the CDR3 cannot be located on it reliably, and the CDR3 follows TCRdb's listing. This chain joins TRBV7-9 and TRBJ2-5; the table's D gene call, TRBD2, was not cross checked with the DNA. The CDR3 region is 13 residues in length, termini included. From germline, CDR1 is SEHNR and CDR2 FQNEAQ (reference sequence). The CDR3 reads CASSPLGFVTVDG.

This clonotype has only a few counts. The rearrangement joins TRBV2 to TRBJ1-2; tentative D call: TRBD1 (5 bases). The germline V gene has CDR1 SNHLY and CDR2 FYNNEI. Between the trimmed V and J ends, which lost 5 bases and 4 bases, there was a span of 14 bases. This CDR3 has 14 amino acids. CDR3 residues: CASSSSGTGYGYTF. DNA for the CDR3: TGTGCCAGCAGTTCCTCCGGCACAGGCTATGGCTACACCTTC.

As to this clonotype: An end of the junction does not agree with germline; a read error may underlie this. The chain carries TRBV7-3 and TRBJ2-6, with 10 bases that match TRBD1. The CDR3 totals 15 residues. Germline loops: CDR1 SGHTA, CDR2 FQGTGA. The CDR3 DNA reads TGTGCCAGCAGCGTAAGGACAGGGGGGGCCAACGCCCTGACTTTC. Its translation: CASSVRTGGANALTF.

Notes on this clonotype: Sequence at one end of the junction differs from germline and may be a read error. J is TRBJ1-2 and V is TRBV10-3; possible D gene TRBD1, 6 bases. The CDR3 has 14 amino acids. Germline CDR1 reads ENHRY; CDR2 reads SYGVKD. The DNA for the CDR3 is TGTGCCATCAGAGAGACCGACAGGAACTATGGCTACCCCTTC. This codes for CAIRETDRNYGYPF.

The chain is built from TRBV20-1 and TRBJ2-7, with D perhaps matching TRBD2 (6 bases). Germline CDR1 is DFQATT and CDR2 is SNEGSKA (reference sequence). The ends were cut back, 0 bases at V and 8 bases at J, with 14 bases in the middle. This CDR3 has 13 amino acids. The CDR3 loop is CSARDGSAGQQYF. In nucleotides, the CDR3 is TGCAGTGCTAGAGATGGGTCGGCGGGACAGCAGTACTTC.

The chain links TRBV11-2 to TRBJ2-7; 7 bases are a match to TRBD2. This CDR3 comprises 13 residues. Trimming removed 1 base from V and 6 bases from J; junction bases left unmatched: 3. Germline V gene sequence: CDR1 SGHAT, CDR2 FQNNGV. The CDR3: CASSLASGAEQYF. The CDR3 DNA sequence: TGTGCCAGCAGCTTAGCGAGCGGGGCCGAGCAGTACTTC.

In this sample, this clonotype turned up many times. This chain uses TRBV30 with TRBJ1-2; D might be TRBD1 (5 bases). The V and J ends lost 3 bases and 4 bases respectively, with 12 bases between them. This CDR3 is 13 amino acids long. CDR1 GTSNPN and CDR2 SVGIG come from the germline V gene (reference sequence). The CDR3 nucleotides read TGTGCCTGGAGGGCGGGACGTACCTATGGCTACACCTTC. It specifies CAWRAGRTYGYTF. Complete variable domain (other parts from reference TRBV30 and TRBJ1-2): SQTIHQWPATLVQPVGSPLSLECTVEGTSNPNLYWYRQAAGRGLQLLFYSVGIGQISSEVPQNLSASRPQDRQFILSSKKLLLSDSGFYLCAWRAGRTYGYTFGSGTRLTVV.

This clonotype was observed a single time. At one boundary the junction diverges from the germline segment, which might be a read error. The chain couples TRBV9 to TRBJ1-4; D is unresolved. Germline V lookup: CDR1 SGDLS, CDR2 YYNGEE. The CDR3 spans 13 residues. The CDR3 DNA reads TGTGCCAGCAGCACACCGCCCAGCACAAAACCGCAGTTT. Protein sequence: CASSTPPSTKPQF. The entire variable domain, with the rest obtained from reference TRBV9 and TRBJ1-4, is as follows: DSGVTQTPKHLITATGQRVTLRCSPRSGDLSVYWYQQSLDQGLQFLIQYYNGEERAKGNILERFSAQQFPDLHSELNLSSLELGDSALYFCASSTPPSTKPQFGSGTQLSVL.

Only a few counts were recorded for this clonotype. The CDR3 here is CASSLVGGGAGESDTQYF. The CDR3 DNA reads as TGTGCCAGCAGCTTAGTTGGCGGGGGGGCGGGGGAGTCAGATACGCAGTATTTT. J is TRBJ2-3 and V is TRBV7-8; 9 bases map to TRBD2. This CDR3 is 18 amino acids long. The junction had 12 bases not matched to a gene; V was cut back by 1 base and J by 4 bases. Germline CDR1 SGHVS, CDR2 FQNEAQ.

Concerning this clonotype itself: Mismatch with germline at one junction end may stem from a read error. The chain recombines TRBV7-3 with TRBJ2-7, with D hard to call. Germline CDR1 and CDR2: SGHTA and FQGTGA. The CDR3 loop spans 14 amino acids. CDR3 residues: CASSCGAATYVQYF. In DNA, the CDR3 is TGTGCCAGCAGCTGCGGCGCGGCAACCTACGTGCAGTACTTC.

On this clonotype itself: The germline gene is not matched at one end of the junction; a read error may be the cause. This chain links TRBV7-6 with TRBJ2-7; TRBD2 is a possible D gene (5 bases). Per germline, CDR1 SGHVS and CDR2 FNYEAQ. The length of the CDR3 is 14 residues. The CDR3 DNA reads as TGCGCCAGCAGCTTGGGAGTTAGTTCCTACGAGGAGTACTTC. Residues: CASSLGVSSYEEYF.

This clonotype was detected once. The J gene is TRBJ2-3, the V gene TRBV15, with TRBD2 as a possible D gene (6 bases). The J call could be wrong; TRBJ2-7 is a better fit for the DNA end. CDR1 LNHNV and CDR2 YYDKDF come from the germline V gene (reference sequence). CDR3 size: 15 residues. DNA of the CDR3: TGTGCCACCAACCGGGGGACTCCGGGGAGAGACGAGCAGTACTTC. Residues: CATNRGTPGRDEQYF.

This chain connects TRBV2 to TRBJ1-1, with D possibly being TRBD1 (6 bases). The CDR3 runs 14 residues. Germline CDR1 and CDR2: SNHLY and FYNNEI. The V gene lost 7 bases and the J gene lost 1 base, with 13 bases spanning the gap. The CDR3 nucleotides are TGTGCCAGCAACACCCGACAGGAGAACACTGAAGCTTTCTTT. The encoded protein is CASNTRQENTEAFF.

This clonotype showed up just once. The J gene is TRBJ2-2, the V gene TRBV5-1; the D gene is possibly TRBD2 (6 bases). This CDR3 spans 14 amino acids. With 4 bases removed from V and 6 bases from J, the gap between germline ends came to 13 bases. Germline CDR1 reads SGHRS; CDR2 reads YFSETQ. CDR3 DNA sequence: TGCGCCAGCAGCCTCGGGGACTTGGCCGGGGAGCTGTTTTTT. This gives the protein CASSLGDLAGELFF.

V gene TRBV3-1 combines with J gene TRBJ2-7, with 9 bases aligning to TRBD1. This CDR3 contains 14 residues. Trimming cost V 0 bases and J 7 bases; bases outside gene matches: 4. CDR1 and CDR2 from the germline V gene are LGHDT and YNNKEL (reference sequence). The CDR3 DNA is TGTGCCAGCAGCCAAGAGGACAGGGGAAAGGAGCAGTACTTC. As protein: CASSQEDRGKEQYF.

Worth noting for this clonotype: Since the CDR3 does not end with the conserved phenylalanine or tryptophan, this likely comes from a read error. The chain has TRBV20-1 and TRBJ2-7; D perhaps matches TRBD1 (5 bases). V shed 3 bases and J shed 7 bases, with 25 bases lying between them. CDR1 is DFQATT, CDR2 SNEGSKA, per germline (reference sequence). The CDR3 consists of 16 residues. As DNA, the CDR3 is TGCAGTGCTAGTTCGACAGTGCAAGAGAGGTCCAAAGAGCAGTACCTC. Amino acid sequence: CSASSTVQERSKEQYL.

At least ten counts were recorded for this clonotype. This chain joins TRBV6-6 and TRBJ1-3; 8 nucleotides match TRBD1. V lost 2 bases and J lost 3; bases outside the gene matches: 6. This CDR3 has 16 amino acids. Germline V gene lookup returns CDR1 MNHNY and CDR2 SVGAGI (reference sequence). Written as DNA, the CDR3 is TGTGCCAGCAGTTACCTTCAGGGGGCATATGGAAACACCATATATTTT. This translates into CASSYLQGAYGNTIYF.

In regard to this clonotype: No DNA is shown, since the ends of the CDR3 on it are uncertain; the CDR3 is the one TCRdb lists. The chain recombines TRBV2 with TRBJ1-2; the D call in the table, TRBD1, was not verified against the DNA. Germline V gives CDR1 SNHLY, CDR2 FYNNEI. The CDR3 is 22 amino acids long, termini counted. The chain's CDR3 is CASSVDSRFYTFGSGVADGYTF.

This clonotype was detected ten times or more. In DNA form, the CDR3 reads TGTGCCAGCAGTGAATTTAAGGGGGCCAACGTCCTGACTTTC. Protein sequence: CASSEFKGANVLTF. The chain has TRBV2 and TRBJ2-6; D not certain. CDR1 and CDR2 from the germline V gene are SNHLY and FYNNEI. V was shortened by 2 bases and J by 4 bases, with 6 bases between the two germline ends. The CDR3 totals 14 residues.

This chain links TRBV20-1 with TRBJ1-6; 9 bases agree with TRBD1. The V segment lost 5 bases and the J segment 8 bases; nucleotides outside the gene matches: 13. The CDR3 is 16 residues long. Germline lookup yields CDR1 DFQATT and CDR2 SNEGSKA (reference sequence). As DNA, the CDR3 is TGCAGTGCTGTTCCGGGACAGGGTGGGGCCGATTCACCCCTCCACTTT. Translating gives CSAVPGQGGADSPLHF.

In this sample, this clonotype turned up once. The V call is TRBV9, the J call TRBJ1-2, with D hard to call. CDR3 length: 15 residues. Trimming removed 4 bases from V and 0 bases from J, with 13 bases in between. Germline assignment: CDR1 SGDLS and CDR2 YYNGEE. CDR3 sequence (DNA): TGTGCCAGCAGCACCGAACTCCGTTCTAACTATGGCTACACCTTC. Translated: CASSTELRSNYGYTF.

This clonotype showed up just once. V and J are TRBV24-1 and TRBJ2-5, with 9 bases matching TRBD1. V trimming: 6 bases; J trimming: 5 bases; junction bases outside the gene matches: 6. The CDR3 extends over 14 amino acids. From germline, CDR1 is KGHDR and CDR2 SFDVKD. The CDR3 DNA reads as TGTGCCACCAGTCACGCGACAGGGGGGGAGACCCAGTACTTC. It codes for CATSHATGGETQYF.

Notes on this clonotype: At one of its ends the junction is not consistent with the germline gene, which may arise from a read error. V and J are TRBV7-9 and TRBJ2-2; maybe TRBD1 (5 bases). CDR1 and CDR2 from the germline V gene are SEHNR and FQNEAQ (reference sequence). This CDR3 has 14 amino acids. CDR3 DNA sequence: TGTGCCACCAGCATTGGGGCGAACGCCGGGCAAGTGTTTTTT. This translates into CATSIGANAGQVFF.

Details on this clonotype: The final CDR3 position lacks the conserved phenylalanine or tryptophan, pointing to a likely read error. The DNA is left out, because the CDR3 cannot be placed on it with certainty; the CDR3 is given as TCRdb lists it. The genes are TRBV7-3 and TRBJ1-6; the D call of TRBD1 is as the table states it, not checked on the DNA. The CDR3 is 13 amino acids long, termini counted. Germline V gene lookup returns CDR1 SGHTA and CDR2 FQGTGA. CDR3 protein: CASSLVRERPIHV.

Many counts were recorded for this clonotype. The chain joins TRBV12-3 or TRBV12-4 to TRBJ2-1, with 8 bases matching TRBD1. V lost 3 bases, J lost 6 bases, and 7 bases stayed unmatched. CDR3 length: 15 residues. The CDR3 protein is CASSFSGQVSNEQFF. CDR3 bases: TGTGCCAGCAGTTTTTCGGGACAGGTCTCCAATGAGCAGTTCTTC.

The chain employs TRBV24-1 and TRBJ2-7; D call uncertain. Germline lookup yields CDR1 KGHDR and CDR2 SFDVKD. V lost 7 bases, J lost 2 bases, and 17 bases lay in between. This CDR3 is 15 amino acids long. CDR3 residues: CATRLILARAYEQYF. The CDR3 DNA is TGTGCCACCAGGTTAATCCTGGCCCGGGCCTACGAGCAGTACTTC.

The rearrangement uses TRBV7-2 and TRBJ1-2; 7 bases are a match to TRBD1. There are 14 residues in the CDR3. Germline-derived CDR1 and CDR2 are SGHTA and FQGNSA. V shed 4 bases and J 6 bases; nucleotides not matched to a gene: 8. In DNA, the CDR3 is TGTGCCAGCAGCTCCCGCACAGGGGACCATGGCTACACCTTC. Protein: CASSSRTGDHGYTF. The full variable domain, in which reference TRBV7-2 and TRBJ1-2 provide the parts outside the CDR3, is GAGVSQSPSNKVTEKGKDVELRCDPISGHTALYWYRQSLGQGLEFLIYFQGNSAPDKSGLPSDRFSAERTGGSVSTLTIQRTQQEDSAVYLCASSSRTGDHGYTFGSGTRLTVV.

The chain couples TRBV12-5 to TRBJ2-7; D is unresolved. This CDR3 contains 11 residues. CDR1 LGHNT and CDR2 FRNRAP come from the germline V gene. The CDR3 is CASKVGNEQYF. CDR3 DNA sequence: TGTGCCAGCAAGGTGGGAAACGAGCAGTACTTC.